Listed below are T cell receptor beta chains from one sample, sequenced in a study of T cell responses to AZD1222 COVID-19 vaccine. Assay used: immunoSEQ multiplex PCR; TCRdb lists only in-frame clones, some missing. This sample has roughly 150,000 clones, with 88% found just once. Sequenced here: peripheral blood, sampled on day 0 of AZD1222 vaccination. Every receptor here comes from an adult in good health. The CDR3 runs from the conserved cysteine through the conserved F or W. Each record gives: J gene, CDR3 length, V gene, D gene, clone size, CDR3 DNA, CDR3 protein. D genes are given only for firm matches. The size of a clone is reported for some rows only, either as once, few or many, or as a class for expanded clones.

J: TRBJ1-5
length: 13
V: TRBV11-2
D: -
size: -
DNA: TGTGCCAGCAGCTTAGATCAGAGACAGCCCCAGCATTTT
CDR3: CASSLDQRQPQHF

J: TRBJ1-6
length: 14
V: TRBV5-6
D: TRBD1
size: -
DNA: TGTGCCAGCAGCGACGACAGGGGAAGGTCACCCCTCCACTTT
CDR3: CASSDDRGRSPLHF

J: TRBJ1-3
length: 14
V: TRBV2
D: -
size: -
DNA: TGTGCCAGCAGTGGGAATAGGAACGGAAACACCATATATTTT
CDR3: CASSGNRNGNTIYF

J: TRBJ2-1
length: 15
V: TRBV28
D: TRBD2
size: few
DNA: TGTGCCAGCAGTCTAGCGGGAGCGATCTACAATGAGCAGTTCTTC
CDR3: CASSLAGAIYNEQFF

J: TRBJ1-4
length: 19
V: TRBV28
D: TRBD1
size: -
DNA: TGTGCCAGCAGTTTCTATCTCCGGGACAGCGTACCAACTAATGAAAAACTGTTTTTT
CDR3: CASSFYLRDSVPTNEKLFF

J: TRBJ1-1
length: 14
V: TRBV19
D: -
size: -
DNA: TGTGCCAGTAGTCTCTGGACACCTAACACTGAAGCTTTCTTT
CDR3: CASSLWTPNTEAFF

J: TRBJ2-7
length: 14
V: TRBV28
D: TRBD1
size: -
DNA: TGTGCCAGCAGTGAGGGGACAGGGAAAAACGAGCAGTACTTC
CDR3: CASSEGTGKNEQYF

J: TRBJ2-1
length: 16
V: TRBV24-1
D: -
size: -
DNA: TGTGCCACCAGTCCTGTGGAGGGGAGCTCCTACAATGAGCAGTTCTTC
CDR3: CATSPVEGSSYNEQFF

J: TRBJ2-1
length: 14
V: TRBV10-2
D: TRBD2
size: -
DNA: TGCGCCAGCACCAAGTGGGAGCGGGAGAATGAGCAGTTCTTC
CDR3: CASTKWERENEQFF

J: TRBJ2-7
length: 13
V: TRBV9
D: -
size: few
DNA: TGTGCCAGCAGCGTAGTCAAAACCTACGAGCAGTACTTC
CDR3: CASSVVKTYEQYF

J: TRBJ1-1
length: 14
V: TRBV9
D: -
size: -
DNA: TGTGCCAGCAGCCAACGAGGGGTGAACACTGAAGCTTTCTTT
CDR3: CASSQRGVNTEAFF

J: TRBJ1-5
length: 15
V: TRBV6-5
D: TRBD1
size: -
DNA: TGTGCCAGCAGCCACAGGGGATCTGGCAATCAGCCCCAGCATTTT
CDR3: CASSHRGSGNQPQHF

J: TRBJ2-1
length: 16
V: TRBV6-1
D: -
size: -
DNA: TGTGCCAGCAGTGCCGATGCCCTCTTCTCCTACAATGAGCAGTTCTTC
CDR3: CASSADALFSYNEQFF

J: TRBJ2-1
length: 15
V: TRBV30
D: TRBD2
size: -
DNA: TGTGCCTGGAGTGTCTTCGGACTAGGGATGATTGAGCAGTTCTTC
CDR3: CAWSVFGLGMIEQFF

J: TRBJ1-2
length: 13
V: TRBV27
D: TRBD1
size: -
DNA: TGTGCCAGCAGTCCCAGGGGGCGGAATGGCTACACCTTC
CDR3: CASSPRGRNGYTF

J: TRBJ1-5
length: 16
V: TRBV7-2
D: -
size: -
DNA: TGTGCCAGCAGCTTAGTGGCAACATATAGCAATCAGCCCCAGCATTTT
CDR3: CASSLVATYSNQPQHF

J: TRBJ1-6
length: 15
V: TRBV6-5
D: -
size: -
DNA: TGTGCCAGCAGTTACTCCCCTACACTGAATTCACCCCTCCACTTT
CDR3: CASSYSPTLNSPLHF

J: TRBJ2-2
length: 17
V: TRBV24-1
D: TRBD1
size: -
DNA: TGTGCCACCAGTGATTTCCCGGGACAGGCGAGCACCGGGGAGCTGTTTTTT
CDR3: CATSDFPGQASTGELFF

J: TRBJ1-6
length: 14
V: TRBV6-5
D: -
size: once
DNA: TGTGCCAGCAGTTCCCCCAGGGGAGAGGGCCTCCTCCACTTT
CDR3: CASSSPRGEGLLHF

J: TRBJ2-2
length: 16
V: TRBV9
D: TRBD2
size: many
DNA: TGTGCCAGCAGCGCGGGACTAGCGGTGAACACCGGGGAGCTGTTTTTT
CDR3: CASSAGLAVNTGELFF

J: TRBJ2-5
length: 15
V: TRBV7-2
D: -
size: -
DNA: TGTGCCAGCAGCCCCCACGAGGGGATCCGGGGGACCCAGTACTTC
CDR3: CASSPHEGIRGTQYF

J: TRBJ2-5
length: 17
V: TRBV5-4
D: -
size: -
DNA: TGTGCCAGCAGCTTGGGCGGGGTTAGGCAGGGAAAAGAGACCCAGTACTTC
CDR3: CASSLGGVRQGKETQYF

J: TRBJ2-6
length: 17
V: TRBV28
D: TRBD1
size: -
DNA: TGTGCCAGCAGTTTAGGGACAGGAGTGCTTGGGGCCAACGTCCTGACTTTC
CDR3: CASSLGTGVLGANVLTF

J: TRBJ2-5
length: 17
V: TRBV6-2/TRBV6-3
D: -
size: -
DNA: TGTGCCAGCAGCGTTCTCCCTCCAGGGGATCGAAGGGAGACCCAGTACTTC
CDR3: CASSVLPPGDRRETQYF

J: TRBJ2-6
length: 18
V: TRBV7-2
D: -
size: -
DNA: TGTGCCAGCAGCTTACCTTCAGGAGGGAGCTCTGGGGCCAACGTCCTGACTTTC
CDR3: CASSLPSGGSSGANVLTF

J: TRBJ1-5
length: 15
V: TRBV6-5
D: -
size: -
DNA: TGTGCCCGCCCTCCGAAGGTCCAGAGCGGTCAGCCCCAGCATTTT
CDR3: CARPPKVQSGQPQHF

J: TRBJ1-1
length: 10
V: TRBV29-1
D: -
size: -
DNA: TGCAGCGCTCGGACAGCTGAAGCTTTCTTT
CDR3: CSARTAEAFF

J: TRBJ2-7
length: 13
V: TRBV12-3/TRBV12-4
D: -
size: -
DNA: TGTGCCAGCAGCTCTTCTCAGCGTGGCGAGCAGTACTTC
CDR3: CASSSSQRGEQYF

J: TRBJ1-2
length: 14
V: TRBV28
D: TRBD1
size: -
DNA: TGTGCCAGCAGTCTACAGGGGGCGGGCTATGGCTACACCTTC
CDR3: CASSLQGAGYGYTF

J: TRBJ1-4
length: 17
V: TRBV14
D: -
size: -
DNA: TGTGCCAGCAGCCAAGATTCGGCCGTAGGGGCTAATGAAAAACTGTTTTTT
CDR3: CASSQDSAVGANEKLFF

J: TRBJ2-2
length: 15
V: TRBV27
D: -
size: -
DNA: TGTGCCAGCAGTTTATCGGCCGGGGAGACTAGGGAGCTGTTTTTT
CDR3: CASSLSAGETRELFF

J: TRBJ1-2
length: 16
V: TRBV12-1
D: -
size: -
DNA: TGTGCCAGCAGCCAATCGGGACAGGCGGCTAACTATGGCTACACCTTC
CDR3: CASSQSGQAANYGYTF

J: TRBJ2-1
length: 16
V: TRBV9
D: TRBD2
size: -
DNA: TGTGCCAGCAGCGTAGCGACTAGCGGAGCGTACAATGAGCAGTTCTTC
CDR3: CASSVATSGAYNEQFF

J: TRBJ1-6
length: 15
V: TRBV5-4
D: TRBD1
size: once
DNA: TGTGCCAGCAGTCTACAGGGGGCCTATAATTCACCCCTCCACTTT
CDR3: CASSLQGAYNSPLHF

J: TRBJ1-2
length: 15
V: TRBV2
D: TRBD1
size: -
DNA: TGTGCCAGCAGCCTGACAGGGATCTACTACTATGGCTACACCTTC
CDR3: CASSLTGIYYYGYTF

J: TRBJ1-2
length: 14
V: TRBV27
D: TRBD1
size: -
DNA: TGTGCCAGCAGTGCGGACAGGGGCCTCTATGGCTACACCTTC
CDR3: CASSADRGLYGYTF

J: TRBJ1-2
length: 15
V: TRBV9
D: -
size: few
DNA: TGTGCCAGCAGCTCGGGACAAATCCTATCCTATGGCTACACCTTC
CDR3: CASSSGQILSYGYTF

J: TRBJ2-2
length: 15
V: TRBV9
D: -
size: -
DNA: TGTGCCAGCAGCGTAGAAGGTTCCAACACCGGGGAGCTGTTTTTT
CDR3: CASSVEGSNTGELFF

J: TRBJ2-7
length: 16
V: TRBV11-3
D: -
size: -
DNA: TGTGCCAGCAGCTTAGGGTTCCGCGTGAGTGCCTACGAGCAGTACTTC
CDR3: CASSLGFRVSAYEQYF

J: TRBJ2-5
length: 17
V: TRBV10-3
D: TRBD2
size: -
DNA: TGTGCCATCAGTGAGTCGAGAATAATAGCGGGGAGAGAGACCCAGTACTTC
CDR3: CAISESRIIAGRETQYF

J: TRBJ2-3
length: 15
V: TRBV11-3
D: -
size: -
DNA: TGTGCCAGCAGCCCAGGGGGGGGGCCCACAGATACGCAGTATTTT
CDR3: CASSPGGGPTDTQYF

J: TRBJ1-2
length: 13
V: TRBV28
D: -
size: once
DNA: TGTGCCAGCAGCCTCCCCGGGATACATGGCTACACCTTC
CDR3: CASSLPGIHGYTF

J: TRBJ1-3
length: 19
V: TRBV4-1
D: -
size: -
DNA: TGCGCCAGCAGCCAGGTCGATTCTTGGGGGCGCCCCGCTGGAAACACCATATATTTT
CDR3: CASSQVDSWGRPAGNTIYF

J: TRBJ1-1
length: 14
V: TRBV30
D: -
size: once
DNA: TGTGCCTGGACTCGCAGGGATGGGTACACTGAAGCTTTCTTT
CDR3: CAWTRRDGYTEAFF

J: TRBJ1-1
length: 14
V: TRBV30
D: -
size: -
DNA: TGTGCCTGGAGTGATCCTTCGGGGAACACTGAAGCTTTCTTT
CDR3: CAWSDPSGNTEAFF

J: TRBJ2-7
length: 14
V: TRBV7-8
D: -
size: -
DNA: TGTGCCAGCAGCTTAGGAGGGTCAAAGGCGGAGCAGTACTTC
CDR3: CASSLGGSKAEQYF

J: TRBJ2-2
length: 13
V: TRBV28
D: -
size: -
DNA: TGTGCCAGCAGTCCGGGATCGGTTGGGGAGCTGTTTTTT
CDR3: CASSPGSVGELFF

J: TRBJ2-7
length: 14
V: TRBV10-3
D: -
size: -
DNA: TGTGCCATCAGTGCTCCGAGGGGGGTCCACGAGCAGTACTTC
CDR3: CAISAPRGVHEQYF

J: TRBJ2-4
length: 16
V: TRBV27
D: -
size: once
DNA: TGTGCCAGCAGTTCAAACTCAGGGGCAGCCAAAAACATTCAGTACTTC
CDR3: CASSSNSGAAKNIQYF

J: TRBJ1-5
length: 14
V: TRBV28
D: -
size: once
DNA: TGTGCCAGCAGCTGGACAGCCCATTATCAGCCCCAGCATTTT
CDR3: CASSWTAHYQPQHF

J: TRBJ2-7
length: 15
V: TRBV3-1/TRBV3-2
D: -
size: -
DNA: TGTGCCAGCAGCCAAGTTAGGCGACAGCTCTACGAGCAGTACTTC
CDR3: CASSQVRRQLYEQYF

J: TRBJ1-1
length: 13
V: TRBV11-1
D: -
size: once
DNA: TGTGCCAGCAGCTTGGGGGTTTCCCCTGAAGCTTTCTTT
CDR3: CASSLGVSPEAFF

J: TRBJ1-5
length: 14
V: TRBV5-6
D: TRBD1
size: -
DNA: TGTGCCAGCAGCACTCTTCAGGGGGCCCAGCCCCAGCATTTT
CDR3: CASSTLQGAQPQHF